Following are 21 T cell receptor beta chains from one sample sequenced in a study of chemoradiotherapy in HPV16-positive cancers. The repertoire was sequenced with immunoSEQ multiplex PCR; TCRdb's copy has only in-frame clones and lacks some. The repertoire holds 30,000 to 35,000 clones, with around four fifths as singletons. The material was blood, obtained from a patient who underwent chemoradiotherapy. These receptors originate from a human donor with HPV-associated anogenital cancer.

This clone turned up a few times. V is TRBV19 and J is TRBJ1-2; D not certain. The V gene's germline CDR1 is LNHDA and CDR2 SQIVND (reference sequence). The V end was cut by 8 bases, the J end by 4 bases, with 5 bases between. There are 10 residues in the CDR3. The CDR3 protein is CASYSYGYTF. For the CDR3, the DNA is TGTGCCAGTTACAGCTATGGCTACACCTTC.

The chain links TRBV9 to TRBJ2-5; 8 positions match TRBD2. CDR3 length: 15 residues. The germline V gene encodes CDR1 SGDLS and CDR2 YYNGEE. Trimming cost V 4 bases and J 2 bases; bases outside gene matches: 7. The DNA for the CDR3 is TGTGCCAGCAGCCCCCGGGAGGGTCCACAAGAGACCCAGTACTTC. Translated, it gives CASSPREGPQETQYF.

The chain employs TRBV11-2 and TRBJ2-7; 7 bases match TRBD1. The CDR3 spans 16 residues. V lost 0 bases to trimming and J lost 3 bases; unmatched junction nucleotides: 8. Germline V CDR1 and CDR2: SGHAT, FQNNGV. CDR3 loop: CASSLDRPWDSYEQYF. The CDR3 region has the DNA TGTGCCAGCAGCTTAGATCGACCATGGGACAGCTACGAGCAGTACTTC.

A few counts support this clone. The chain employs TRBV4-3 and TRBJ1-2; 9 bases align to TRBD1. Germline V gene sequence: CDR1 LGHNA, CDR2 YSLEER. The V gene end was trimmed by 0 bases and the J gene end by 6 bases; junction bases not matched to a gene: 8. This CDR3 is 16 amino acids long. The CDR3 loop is CASSQDPGQGRHGYTF. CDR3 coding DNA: TGCGCCAGCAGCCAAGATCCGGGACAGGGACGACATGGCTACACCTTC.

The CDR3 spells CASREVSNGYTF. The CDR3 DNA follows: TGTGCCAGCAGGGAGGTTAGCAATGGCTACACCTTC. The chain joins TRBV11-2 to TRBJ1-2; D remains unclear. CDR1 SGHAT and CDR2 FQNNGV come from the germline V gene. There are 12 residues in the CDR3. The ends were cut back, 6 bases at V and 6 bases at J, with 11 bases in the middle.

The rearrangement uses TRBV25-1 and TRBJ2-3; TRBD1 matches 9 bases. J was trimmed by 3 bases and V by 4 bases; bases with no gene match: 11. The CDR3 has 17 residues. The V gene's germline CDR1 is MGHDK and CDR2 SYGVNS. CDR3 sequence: CASSGPGQGISTDTQYF. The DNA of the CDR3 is TGTGCCAGCAGTGGTCCGGGACAGGGTATATCGACAGATACGCAGTATTTT.

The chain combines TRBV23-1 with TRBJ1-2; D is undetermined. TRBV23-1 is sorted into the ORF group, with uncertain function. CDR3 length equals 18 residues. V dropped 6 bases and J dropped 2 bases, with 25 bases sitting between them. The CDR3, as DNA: TGCGCCAGCAGCCTATCCCGGAATGTAGGGTCCCCCAACTATGGCTACACCTTC. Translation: CASSLSRNVGSPNYGYTF.

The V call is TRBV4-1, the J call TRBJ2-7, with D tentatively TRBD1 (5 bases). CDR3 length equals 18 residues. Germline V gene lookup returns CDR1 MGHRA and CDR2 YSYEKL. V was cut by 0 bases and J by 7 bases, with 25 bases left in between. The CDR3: CASSQDGASWFLMREQYF. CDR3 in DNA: TGCGCCAGCAGCCAAGATGGGGCGTCGTGGTTTTTAATGCGGGAGCAGTACTTC.

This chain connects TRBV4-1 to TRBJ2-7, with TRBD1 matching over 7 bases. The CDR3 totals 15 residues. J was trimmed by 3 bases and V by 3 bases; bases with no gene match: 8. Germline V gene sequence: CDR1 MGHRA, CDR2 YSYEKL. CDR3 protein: CASSHPGRQGYEQYF. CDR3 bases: TGCGCCAGCAGCCATCCCGGTAGACAGGGCTACGAGCAGTACTTC.

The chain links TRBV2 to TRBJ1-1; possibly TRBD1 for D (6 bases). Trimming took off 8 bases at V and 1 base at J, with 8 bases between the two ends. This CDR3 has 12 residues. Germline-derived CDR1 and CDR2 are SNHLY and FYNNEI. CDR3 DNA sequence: TGTGCCAGCTTACAGGGGAACACTGAAGCTTTCTTT. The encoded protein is CASLQGNTEAFF.

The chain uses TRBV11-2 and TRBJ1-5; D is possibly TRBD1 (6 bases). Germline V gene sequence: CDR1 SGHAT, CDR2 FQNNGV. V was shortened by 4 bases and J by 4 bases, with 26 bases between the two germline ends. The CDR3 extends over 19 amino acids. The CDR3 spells CASSSFGTHRKGLNQPQHF. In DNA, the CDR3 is TGTGCCAGCAGCTCCTTCGGGACACATAGAAAGGGTTTAAATCAGCCCCAGCATTTT. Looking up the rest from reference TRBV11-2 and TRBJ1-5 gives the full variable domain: EAGVAQSPRYKIIEKRQSVAFWCNPISGHATLYWYQQILGQGPKLLIQFQNNGVVDDSQLPKDRFSAERLKGVDSTLKIQPAKLEDSAVYLCASSSFGTHRKGLNQPQHFGDGTRLSIL.

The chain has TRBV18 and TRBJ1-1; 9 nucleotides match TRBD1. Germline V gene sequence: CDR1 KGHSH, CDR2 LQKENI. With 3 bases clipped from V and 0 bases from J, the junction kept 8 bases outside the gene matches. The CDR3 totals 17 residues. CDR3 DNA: TGTGCCAGCTCACCCATACAGGGGGCATTGATGAACACTGAAGCTTTCTTT. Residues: CASSPIQGALMNTEAFF.

The CDR3 DNA follows: TGTGCCAGTACTTCCAGCCTTAACACCGGGGAGCTGTTTTTT. Translating gives CASTSSLNTGELFF. The chain recombines TRBV19 with TRBJ2-2; D remains unclear. V shed 7 bases and J shed 2 bases, with 11 bases lying between them. CDR1 LNHDA and CDR2 SQIVND come from the germline V gene (reference sequence). This CDR3 has 14 residues.

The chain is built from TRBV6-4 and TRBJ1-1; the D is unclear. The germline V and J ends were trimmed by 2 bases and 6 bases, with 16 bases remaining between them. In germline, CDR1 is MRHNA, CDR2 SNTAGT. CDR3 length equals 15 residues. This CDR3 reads CASSDNSLGPSEAFF. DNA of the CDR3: TGTGCCAGCAGTGACAATTCCCTAGGGCCGTCTGAAGCTTTCTTT.

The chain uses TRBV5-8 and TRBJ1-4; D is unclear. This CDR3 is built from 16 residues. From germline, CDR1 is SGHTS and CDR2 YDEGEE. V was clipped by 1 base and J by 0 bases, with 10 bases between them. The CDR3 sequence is CASSLTFGATNEKLFF. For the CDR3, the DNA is TGTGCCAGCAGCTTGACGTTCGGGGCAACTAATGAAAAACTGTTTTTT.

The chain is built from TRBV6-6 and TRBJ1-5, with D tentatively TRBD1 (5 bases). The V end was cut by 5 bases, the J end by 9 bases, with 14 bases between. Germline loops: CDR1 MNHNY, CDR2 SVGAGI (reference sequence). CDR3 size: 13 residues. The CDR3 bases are TGTGCCAGCAGTGGCTCGCCAGGGACGCCCCAGCATTTT. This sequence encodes CASSGSPGTPQHF.

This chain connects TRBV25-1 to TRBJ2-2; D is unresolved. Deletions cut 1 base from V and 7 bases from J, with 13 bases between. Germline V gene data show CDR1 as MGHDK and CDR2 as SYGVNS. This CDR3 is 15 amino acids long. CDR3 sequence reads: CASSELVGNGGELFF. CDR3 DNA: TGTGCCAGCAGTGAATTAGTTGGGAACGGCGGGGAGCTGTTTTTT.

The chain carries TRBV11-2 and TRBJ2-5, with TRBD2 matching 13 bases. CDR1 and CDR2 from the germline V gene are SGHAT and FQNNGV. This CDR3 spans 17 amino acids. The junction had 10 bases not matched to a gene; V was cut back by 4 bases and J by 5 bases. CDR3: CASSSPGTSGDVETQYF. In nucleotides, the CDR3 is TGTGCCAGCAGCTCCCCGGGGACTAGCGGGGATGTGGAGACCCAGTACTTC.

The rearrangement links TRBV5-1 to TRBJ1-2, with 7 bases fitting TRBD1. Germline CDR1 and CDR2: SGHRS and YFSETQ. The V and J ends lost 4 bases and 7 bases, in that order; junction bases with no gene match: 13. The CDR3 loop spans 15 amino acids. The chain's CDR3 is CASSPLQTGQGGYTF. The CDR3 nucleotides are TGCGCCAGCAGCCCCCTCCAGACAGGGCAGGGTGGCTACACCTTC.

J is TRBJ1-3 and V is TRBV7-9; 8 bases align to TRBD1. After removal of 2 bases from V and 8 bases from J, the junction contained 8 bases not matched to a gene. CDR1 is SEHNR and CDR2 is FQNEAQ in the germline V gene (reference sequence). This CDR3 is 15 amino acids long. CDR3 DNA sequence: TGTGCCAGCAGCTTAAGGCCAGGGGGCTCGGACACCATATATTTT. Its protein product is CASSLRPGGSDTIYF.

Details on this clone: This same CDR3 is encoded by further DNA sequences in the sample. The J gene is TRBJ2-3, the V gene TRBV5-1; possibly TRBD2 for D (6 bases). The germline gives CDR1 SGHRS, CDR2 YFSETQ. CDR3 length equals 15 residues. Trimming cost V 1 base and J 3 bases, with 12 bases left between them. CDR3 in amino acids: CASSLRGLGTDTQYF. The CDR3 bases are TGCGCCAGCAGCTTGCGGGGGTTGGGGACAGATACGCAGTATTTT. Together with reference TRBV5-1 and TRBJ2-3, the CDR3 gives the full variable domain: KAGVTQTPRYLIKTRGQQVTLSCSPISGHRSVSWYQQTPGQGLQFLFEYFSETQRNKGNFPGRFSGRQFSNSRSEMNVSTLELGDSALYLCASSLRGLGTDTQYFGPGTRLTVL.